This T cell receptor (beta chain) came from a study of CXCR3-negative and CXCR3-positive naive CD8 T cells. Regarding the study as a whole: With CXCR3 expression partially decreased after cryopreservation, most assays relied on fresh PBMCs. Naive cells with CXCR3 showed TRB CDR3s that were more hydrophobic than those in CXCR3-negative naive cells.

All TRB cDNA libraries came from 5' RACE performed with UMI labels. With the 5' RACE reads reprocessed, TCRdb shows one record per CDR3 protein and no DNA. In total, the table holds 43,000 or so distinct CDR3 sequences. The authors gated naive CD8+ T cells as CD45RO-CCR7+CD27+CD95-. Points on this clonotype: Its antigen remains unknown.

CDR1 and CDR2 from the germline V gene are SNHLY and FYNNEI. This CDR3 comprises 12 residues. This TCR came from a human donor in good health. Some clones in this sample may be carry-over from other donors' samples. Sequencing input: naive CXCR3- CD8+ T cells from blood. Regarding subset: CD45RO-CCR7+CD27+CD95- naive CD8+ T cells lacking CXCR3 (TNR3-). The chain recombines TRBV2 with TRBJ2-7; TCRdb outputs TRBD2, but without DNA this stays unchecked. This CDR3 reads CASSDPSREQYF.